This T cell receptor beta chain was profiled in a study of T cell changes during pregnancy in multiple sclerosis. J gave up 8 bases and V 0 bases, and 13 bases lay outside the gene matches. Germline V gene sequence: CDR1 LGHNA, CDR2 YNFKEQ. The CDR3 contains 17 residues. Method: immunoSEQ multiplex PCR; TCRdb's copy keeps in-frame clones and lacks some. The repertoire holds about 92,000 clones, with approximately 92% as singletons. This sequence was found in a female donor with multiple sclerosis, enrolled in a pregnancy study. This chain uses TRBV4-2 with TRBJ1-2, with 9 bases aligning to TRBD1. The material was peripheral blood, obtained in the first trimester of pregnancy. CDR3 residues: CASSQDASGGTGYGYTF. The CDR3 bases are TGTGCCAGCAGCCAAGACGCCTCAGGGGGGACAGGGTACGGCTACACCTTC.